Following are 29 T cell receptor beta chains from one sample sequenced in a study of T cells after yellow fever vaccination. MiXCR, run by TCRdb on the 5' RACE reads, gives a single entry per CDR3 protein. The data hold some 600,000 distinct CDR3 sequences, with around 16% observed a single time. This sample comprised PBMCs, obtained about 5 days after the first yellow fever vaccination. The receptor set was obtained from a man aged 18-30 years who received the YFV17D yellow fever vaccine.

Only a few counts were recorded for this clonotype. The V gene is TRBV7-3, the J gene TRBJ2-7; D ambiguous. The CDR3 loop spans 13 amino acids. V dropped 5 bases and J dropped 3 bases, with 11 bases sitting between them. Germline V gives CDR1 SGHTA, CDR2 FQGTGA. CDR3: CASSLYDFYEQYV. CDR3 DNA sequence: TGTGCCAGCAGCCTGTATGATTTCTACGAGCAGTACGTC.

The table lists this clonotype with a few counts. This rearrangement joins TRBV5-5 to TRBJ2-1; tentative D call: TRBD2 (5 bases). V lost 2 bases and J lost 3, with 12 bases in between. CDR3 length: 15 residues. CDR1 is SGHKS and CDR2 is YYEKEE in the germline V gene (reference sequence). The CDR3: CASSFRGIVYNEQFF. The CDR3 region has the DNA TGTGCCAGCAGCTTCAGAGGGATCGTCTACAATGAGCAGTTCTTC.

This clonotype was counted between two and nine times. The rearrangement uses TRBV12-3 or TRBV12-4 and TRBJ2-2, with unresolved D. With 0 bases removed from V and 1 base from J, the gap between germline ends came to 12 bases. The CDR3 runs 17 residues. CDR3 in amino acids: CASSLALAGGNTGELFF. The DNA of the CDR3 is TGTGCCAGCAGTTTAGCCCTCGCAGGCGGGAACACCGGGGAGCTGTTTTTT.

The chain joins TRBV11-3 to TRBJ2-1; D remains unclear. With 4 bases removed from V and 7 bases from J, the gap between germline ends came to 11 bases. Germline loops: CDR1 SGHNT, CDR2 YENEEA. The CDR3 has 13 residues. The CDR3 reads CASSSQSMNEQFF. CDR3 bases: TGTGCCAGCAGCTCCCAGAGTATGAATGAGCAGTTCTTC.

The V and J genes are TRBV9 and TRBJ2-2; no firm D call. This CDR3 is 14 amino acids long. Trimming shortened V by 0 bases and J by 7 bases, and 10 bases separated the two germline ends. CDR1 and CDR2 (germline): SGDLS, YYNGEE. This CDR3 reads CASSVAWVSGELFF. The CDR3 bases are TGTGCCAGCAGCGTAGCTTGGGTTAGCGGGGAGCTGTTTTTT.

The gene calls are TRBV5-1 and TRBJ1-1, with TRBD1 matching over 9 bases. Germline assignment: CDR1 SGHRS and CDR2 YFSETQ. Unmatched junction bases numbered 8, after V lost 4 bases and J lost 7 bases. The CDR3 is 14 amino acids. The CDR3 bases are TGCGCCAGCAGCCCCACAGGGGGCCGGTTTGAAGCTTTCTTT. It translates to CASSPTGGRFEAFF.

This clonotype was counted a few times. The V gene is TRBV5-1, the J gene TRBJ2-2; 7 nucleotides agree with TRBD2. V shed 0 bases and J 5 bases; nucleotides not matched to a gene: 4. The CDR3 extends over 15 amino acids. Germline V CDR1 and CDR2: SGHRS, YFSETQ. The CDR3 DNA is TGCGCCAGCAGCTTGGCCACTAGCGAAACCGGGGAGCTGTTTTTT. Translation: CASSLATSETGELFF. The whole variable domain, remainder taken from reference TRBV5-1 and TRBJ2-2, is KAGVTQTPRYLIKTRGQQVTLSCSPISGHRSVSWYQQTPGQGLQFLFEYFSETQRNKGNFPGRFSGRQFSNSRSEMNVSTLELGDSALYLCASSLATSETGELFFGEGSRLTVL.

This clonotype has a handful of counts. The V and J genes are TRBV4-3 and TRBJ2-1; 8 nucleotides match TRBD2. The CDR3 consists of 13 residues. The ends lost 4 bases at V and 9 bases at J; junction bases unmatched: 5. Germline-derived CDR1 and CDR2 are LGHNA and YSLEER. The CDR3 reads CASSRRGAVEQFF. For the CDR3, the DNA is TGCGCCAGCAGCCGGCGGGGGGCGGTTGAGCAGTTCTTC.

The V and J genes are TRBV18 and TRBJ1-5; 7 nucleotides match TRBD1. V trimming: 1 base; J trimming: 6 bases; junction bases outside the gene matches: 0. The germline V gene has CDR1 KGHSH and CDR2 LQKENI. The CDR3 spans 13 residues. DNA of the CDR3: TGTGCCAGCTCACCACAGGGGGCTCAGCCCCAGCATTTT. This encodes CASSPQGAQPQHF.

This clonotype was counted between two and nine times. The rearrangement joins TRBV21-1 to TRBJ2-7; no DNA check was done on the table's D call, TRBD1. TRBV21-1 is flagged as a pseudogene. The length of the CDR3 is 10 residues. The CDR3 DNA reads TGTGCCAGCACCCCGAGGGGTCTTAAGGTC. Protein sequence: CASTPRGLKV.

This clonotype was detected a few times. The chain uses TRBV4-2 and TRBJ1-3; D is unclear. CDR1 and CDR2 from the germline V gene are LGHNA and YNFKEQ. V was cut by 0 bases and J by 0 bases, with 9 bases left in between. This CDR3 contains 16 residues. The DNA for the CDR3 is TGTGCCAGCAGCCAAGATCGGTTCCCCTCTGGAAACACCATATATTTT. Protein product: CASSQDRFPSGNTIYF.

The chain is built from TRBV12-3 or TRBV12-4 and TRBJ1-1, with 8 bases fitting TRBD1. V dropped 5 bases and J dropped 0; count of bases not matched to a gene: 5. This CDR3 has 15 residues. CDR3 loop: CASSRTGYMNTEAFF. The CDR3 bases are TGTGCCAGCAGTAGGACAGGGTATATGAACACTGAAGCTTTCTTT.

The chain uses TRBV20-1 and TRBJ2-5, with D possibly being TRBD2 (5 bases). The V and J ends lost 5 bases and 2 bases respectively, with 15 bases between them. CDR1 and CDR2 (germline): DFQATT, SNEGSKA (reference sequence). CDR3 length: 14 amino acids. In DNA form, the CDR3 reads TGCAGTGCTGGAGGCGAGGGCAATCAAGAGACCCAGTACTTC. It yields the protein CSAGGEGNQETQYF.

This clonotype was detected only a few times. This chain joins TRBV10-3 and TRBJ1-5, with 8 bases matching TRBD1. Looked up from germline, CDR1 is ENHRY and CDR2 is SYGVKD. The CDR3 covers 15 residues. After removal of 6 bases from V and 1 base from J, the junction contained 5 bases not matched to a gene. Written as DNA, the CDR3 is TGTGCCATCAGCCCAGGGGGCTCGAGCAATCAGCCCCAGCATTTT. As protein: CAISPGGSSNQPQHF.

J is TRBJ2-1 and V is TRBV6-2 or TRBV6-3; a weak D match, TRBD1 (6 bases). The germline V gene encodes CDR1 MNHEY and CDR2 SVGEGT. The ends were cut back, 7 bases at V and 4 bases at J, with 8 bases in the middle. There are 12 residues in the CDR3. The chain's CDR3 is CASNTGYNEQFF. The CDR3 region has the DNA TGTGCCAGCAATACAGGGTACAATGAGCAGTTCTTC.

The V gene is TRBV5-1, the J gene TRBJ1-1; D is ambiguous. Per the germline V gene, CDR1 is SGHRS and CDR2 is YFSETQ. Trimming stripped 2 bases from V and 1 base from J, with 9 bases between. CDR3 length equals 14 residues. CDR3 nucleotides: TGCGCCAGCAGCTTCCAGTGGGGGAACACTGAAGCTTTCTTT. As protein: CASSFQWGNTEAFF. The whole variable domain, remainder taken from reference TRBV5-1 and TRBJ1-1, is KAGVTQTPRYLIKTRGQQVTLSCSPISGHRSVSWYQQTPGQGLQFLFEYFSETQRNKGNFPGRFSGRQFSNSRSEMNVSTLELGDSALYLCASSFQWGNTEAFFGQGTRLTVV.

This clonotype was counted a few times. The chain has TRBV5-1 and TRBJ1-5; weak D call: TRBD1 (5 bases). This CDR3 is 14 amino acids long. Trimming pared 4 bases from V and 7 bases from J, leaving 15 bases between. Germline V gene data show CDR1 as SGHRS and CDR2 as YFSETQ. In DNA form, the CDR3 reads TGCGCCAGCAGCCCGGGGGATGCCGCCCAGCCCCAGCATTTT. Protein: CASSPGDAAQPQHF.

This clonotype was seen a few times. This sequence joins TRBV5-6 and TRBJ2-1; D assignment may be TRBD1 or TRBD2 (6 bases each). V lost 0 bases and J 2 bases, leaving 12 bases between the germline ends. CDR3 length equals 16 residues. CDR1 is SGHDT and CDR2 is YYEEEE in the germline V gene. The CDR3 nucleotides read TGTGCCAGCAGCTTGGCCTTAGGGGGGACCTACAATGAGCAGTTCTTC. It codes for CASSLALGGTYNEQFF.

This clonotype was seen only a few times. The chain employs TRBV29-1 and TRBJ2-7; 11 nucleotides match TRBD2. Germline V CDR1 and CDR2: SQVTM, ANQGSEA. J lost 2 bases, V lost 1 base, and 7 bases had no gene match. CDR3 length equals 16 residues. In DNA, the CDR3 is TGCAGCGTTGAAGGGGGTACTAGCGGGGGAACCTACGAGCAGTACTTC. Its translation is CSVEGGTSGGTYEQYF.

This clonotype was counted between two and nine times. This chain uses TRBV5-1 with TRBJ2-5; TRBD1 matches at 8 bases. Trimming took 0 bases from V and 4 from J; bases not matched to a gene: 5. CDR1 is SGHRS, CDR2 YFSETQ, per germline. CDR3 length: 15 amino acids. The CDR3 here is CASSLEATGGETQYF. For the CDR3, the DNA is TGCGCCAGCAGCTTGGAGGCTACAGGGGGAGAGACCCAGTACTTC.

This clonotype was detected only a few times. The J gene is TRBJ2-7, the V gene TRBV9; no firm D call. Looked up from germline, CDR1 is SGDLS and CDR2 is YYNGEE. The germline V and J ends were trimmed by 0 bases and 2 bases, with 9 bases remaining between them. The CDR3 covers 14 residues. This chain's CDR3 is CASSVGATPYEQYV. For the CDR3, the DNA is TGTGCCAGCAGCGTAGGGGCTACTCCCTACGAGCAGTACGTC.

This clonotype was counted ten times or more. The CDR3 DNA is TGTGCCAGCAGTAACCGGGAAACGCGCCTACTAGCCAAAAACATTCAGTACTTC. It specifies CASSNRETRLLAKNIQYF. The chain employs TRBV6-2 or TRBV6-3 and TRBJ2-4; the D gene is possibly TRBD2 (5 bases). Trimming shortened V by 5 bases and J by 0 bases, and 20 bases separated the two germline ends. CDR3 length: 18 residues. CDR1 and CDR2 (germline): MNHEY, SVGEGT.

The genes are TRBV10-3 and TRBJ2-5, with 7 bases matching TRBD1. The CDR3 totals 14 residues. Germline values: CDR1 ENHRY, CDR2 SYGVKD. Losses at the gene ends were 4 bases for V and 3 bases for J; bases not matched to a gene: 5. CDR3 nucleotide sequence: TGTGCCATCAGTGCCTTCACAGGGGAAGAGACCCAGTACTTC. It encodes CAISAFTGEETQYF.

The V gene is TRBV7-9, the J gene TRBJ1-4, with 12 positions matching TRBD1. Germline V gives CDR1 SEHNR, CDR2 FQNEAQ (reference sequence). The CDR3 totals 17 residues. Unmatched junction bases numbered 8, after V lost 5 bases and J lost 4 bases. The CDR3 DNA reads as TGTGCCAGCAGCCGCGGGACAGGGGGCAACCGTAATGAAAAACTGTTTTTT. It is translated as CASSRGTGGNRNEKLFF.

This clonotype was counted a few times. The chain employs TRBV29-1 and TRBJ1-2; 10 bases match TRBD1. With 4 bases clipped from V and 7 bases from J, the junction kept 9 bases outside the gene matches. This CDR3 is built from 14 residues. Looked up from germline, CDR1 is SQVTM and CDR2 is ANQGSEA. In DNA, the CDR3 is TGCAGCGTTGGAAGGGGGACAGGGGCTGGTGGCTACACCTTC. This translates into CSVGRGTGAGGYTF.

Only a few counts were recorded for this clonotype. The rearrangement joins TRBV24-1 to TRBJ2-3; 12 bases fit TRBD1. CDR3 length: 16 amino acids. The ends lost 3 bases at V and 4 bases at J; junction bases unmatched: 4. The germline V gene encodes CDR1 KGHDR and CDR2 SFDVKD. The CDR3 DNA sequence: TGTGCCACCAGTGATCCGGGACAGGGGGCCTCAGATACGCAGTATTTT. It codes for CATSDPGQGASDTQYF.

The sample holds a few counts of this clonotype. CDR3 coding DNA: TGCGCCAGCAGCCAAGATTGGACGGGCGACAACTATGGCTACACCTTC. This encodes CASSQDWTGDNYGYTF. The V and J genes are TRBV4-1 and TRBJ1-2, with D hard to call. From germline, CDR1 is MGHRA and CDR2 YSYEKL. Trimming pared 0 bases from V and 2 bases from J, leaving 13 bases between. This CDR3 comprises 16 residues.

This clonotype was seen more than once but under ten times. This chain links TRBV7-9 with TRBJ2-5, with D perhaps matching TRBD1 or TRBD2 (5 bases each). The CDR3 length is 15 residues. The V end lost 5 bases, the J end lost 4 bases, and 17 bases lay between the germline ends. Germline V gene sequence: CDR1 SEHNR, CDR2 FQNEAQ (reference sequence). The CDR3 is CASSPPGTSGETQYF. The CDR3 DNA sequence: TGTGCCAGCAGCCCGCCCGGGACCTCGGGAGAGACCCAGTACTTC.

The chain couples TRBV7-6 to TRBJ2-3; D gene unclear. The CDR3 is 17 amino acids. Germline V gene lookup returns CDR1 SGHVS and CDR2 FNYEAQ. Trimming removed 5 bases from V and 0 bases from J, with 18 bases in between. The CDR3 reads CASSPLFLTLSTDTQYF. The CDR3 DNA sequence: TGTGCCAGCAGCCCACTCTTCTTGACATTAAGCACAGATACGCAGTATTTT.